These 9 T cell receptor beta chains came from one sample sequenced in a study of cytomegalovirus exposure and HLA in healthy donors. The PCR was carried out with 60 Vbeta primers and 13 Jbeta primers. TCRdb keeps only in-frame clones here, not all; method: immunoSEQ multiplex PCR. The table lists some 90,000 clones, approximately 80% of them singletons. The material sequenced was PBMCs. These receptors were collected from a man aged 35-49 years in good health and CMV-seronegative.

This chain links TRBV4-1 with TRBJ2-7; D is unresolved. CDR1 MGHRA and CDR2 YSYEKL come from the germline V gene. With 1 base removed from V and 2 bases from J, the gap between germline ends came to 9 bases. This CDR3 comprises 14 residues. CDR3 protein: CASSQVAEAYEQYF. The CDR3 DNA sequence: TGCGCCAGCAGCCAAGTAGCCGAGGCCTACGAGCAGTACTTC.

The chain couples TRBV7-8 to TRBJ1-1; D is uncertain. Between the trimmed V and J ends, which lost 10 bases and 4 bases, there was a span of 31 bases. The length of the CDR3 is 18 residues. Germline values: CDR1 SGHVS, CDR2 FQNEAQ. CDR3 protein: CATYPARRFRFPGTEAFF. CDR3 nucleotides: TGTGCCACATACCCAGCCCGAAGATTTCGGTTCCCGGGCACTGAAGCTTTCTTT.

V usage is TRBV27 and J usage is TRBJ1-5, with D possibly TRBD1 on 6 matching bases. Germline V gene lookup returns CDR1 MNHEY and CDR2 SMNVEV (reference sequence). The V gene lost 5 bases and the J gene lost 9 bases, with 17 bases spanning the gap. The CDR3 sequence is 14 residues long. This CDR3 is CASSPKPTGWPQHF. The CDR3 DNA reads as TGTGCCAGCAGTCCTAAACCTACAGGGTGGCCCCAGCATTTT.

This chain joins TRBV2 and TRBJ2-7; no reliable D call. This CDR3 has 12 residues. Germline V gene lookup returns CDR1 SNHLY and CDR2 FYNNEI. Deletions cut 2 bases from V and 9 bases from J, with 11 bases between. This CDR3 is CASSELDSRQYF. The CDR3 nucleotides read TGTGCCAGCAGTGAACTGGATAGCAGGCAGTACTTC.

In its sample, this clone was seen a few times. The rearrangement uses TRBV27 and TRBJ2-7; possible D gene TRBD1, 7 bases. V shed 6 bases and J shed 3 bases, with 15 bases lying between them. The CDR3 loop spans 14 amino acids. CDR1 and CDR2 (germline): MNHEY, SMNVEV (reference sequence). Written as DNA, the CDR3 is TGTGCCAGCAGGGTCGGGGGACAGTTCTACGAGCAGTACTTC. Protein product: CASRVGGQFYEQYF.

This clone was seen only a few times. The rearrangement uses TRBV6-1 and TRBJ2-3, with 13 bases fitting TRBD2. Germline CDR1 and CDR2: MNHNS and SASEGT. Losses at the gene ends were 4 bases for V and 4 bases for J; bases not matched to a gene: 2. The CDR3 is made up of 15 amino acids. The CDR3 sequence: CASSVTSGGADTQYF. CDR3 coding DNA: TGTGCCAGCAGTGTAACTAGCGGGGGGGCAGATACGCAGTATTTT.

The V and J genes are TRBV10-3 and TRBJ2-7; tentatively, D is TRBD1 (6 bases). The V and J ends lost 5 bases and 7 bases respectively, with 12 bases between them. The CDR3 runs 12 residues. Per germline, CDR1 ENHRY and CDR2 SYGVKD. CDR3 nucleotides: TGTGCCATCAGTATCAGGGGTGTAGAGCAGTACTTC. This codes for CAISIRGVEQYF.

CDR3 sequence: CASSRGTGGFQETQYF. Written as DNA, the CDR3 is TGTGCCAGCAGTCGCGGGACAGGGGGTTTCCAAGAGACCCAGTACTTC. The rearrangement joins TRBV27 to TRBJ2-5, with 11 positions matching TRBD1. The CDR3 extends over 16 amino acids. V lost 5 bases and J lost 1; bases outside the gene matches: 6. The germline V gene has CDR1 MNHEY and CDR2 SMNVEV (reference sequence).

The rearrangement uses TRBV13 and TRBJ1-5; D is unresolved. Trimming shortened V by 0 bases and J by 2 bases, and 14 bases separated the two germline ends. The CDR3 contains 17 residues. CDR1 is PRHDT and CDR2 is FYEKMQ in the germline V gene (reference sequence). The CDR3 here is CASSLGVPPRGNQPQHF. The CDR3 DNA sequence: TGTGCCAGCAGCTTAGGAGTGCCCCCGCGAGGCAATCAGCCCCAGCATTTT.